These T cell receptor beta chains were read from a single sample in a study of early T cells in non-severe SARS-CoV-2 infection. TCRdb called the 5' RACE reads again in MiXCR, with one record for every CDR3 protein. Among tens of thousands of distinct CDR3 sequences listed, 9.9% were seen once. The sample comprised whole blood. The receptor source for this set is an adult who was a healthcare worker with PCR-confirmed SARS-CoV-2 infection or an uninfected control (not recorded which). Both conserved end residues are part of each CDR3. A D gene is named only where the DNA matches it firmly.

d_call,j_call,v_call,cdr3_aa
-,TRBJ2-2,TRBV6-4,CASSDGSKNTGELFF
-,TRBJ2-2,TRBV7-3,CASSRGTGELFF
-,TRBJ2-1,TRBV7-3,CASSLAGSNEQFF
-,TRBJ2-1,TRBV28,CASSLAGIYNEQFF
-,TRBJ2-1,TRBV29-1,CSVEEPEKQFF
-,TRBJ1-5,TRBV11-2,CASSMGANQPQHF
TRBD1,TRBJ1-1,TRBV30,CAWIRDRGGTEAFF
TRBD2,TRBJ2-5,TRBV29-1,CSVETSMETQYF
-,TRBJ2-3,TRBV11-2,CASSLSFGQQVTDTQYF
TRBD1,TRBJ2-2,TRBV20-1,CSARKTGSGELFF
-,TRBJ1-5,TRBV5-5,CASSSTTEGVQPQHF
TRBD2,TRBJ2-6,TRBV28,CASSSGTSGETGANVLTF
TRBD1,TRBJ2-2,TRBV29-1,CSVWGTGRRGTGELFF
-,TRBJ2-3,TRBV3-1,CASSQDVNTQYF
-,TRBJ2-2,TRBV12-3/TRBV12-4,CASRRLVGTGELLF
TRBD1,TRBJ2-1,TRBV27,CASRPRTGHRGSYNEQFF
TRBD1,TRBJ2-7,TRBV4-2,CASSRGQGDSYEQYF
-,TRBJ1-2,TRBV6-2/TRBV6-3,CASNLDSLPRYGYTF
-,TRBJ1-4,TRBV9,CASSGKAGRREKLFF
-,TRBJ2-3,TRBV4-3,CASSPRLGRTDTQYF